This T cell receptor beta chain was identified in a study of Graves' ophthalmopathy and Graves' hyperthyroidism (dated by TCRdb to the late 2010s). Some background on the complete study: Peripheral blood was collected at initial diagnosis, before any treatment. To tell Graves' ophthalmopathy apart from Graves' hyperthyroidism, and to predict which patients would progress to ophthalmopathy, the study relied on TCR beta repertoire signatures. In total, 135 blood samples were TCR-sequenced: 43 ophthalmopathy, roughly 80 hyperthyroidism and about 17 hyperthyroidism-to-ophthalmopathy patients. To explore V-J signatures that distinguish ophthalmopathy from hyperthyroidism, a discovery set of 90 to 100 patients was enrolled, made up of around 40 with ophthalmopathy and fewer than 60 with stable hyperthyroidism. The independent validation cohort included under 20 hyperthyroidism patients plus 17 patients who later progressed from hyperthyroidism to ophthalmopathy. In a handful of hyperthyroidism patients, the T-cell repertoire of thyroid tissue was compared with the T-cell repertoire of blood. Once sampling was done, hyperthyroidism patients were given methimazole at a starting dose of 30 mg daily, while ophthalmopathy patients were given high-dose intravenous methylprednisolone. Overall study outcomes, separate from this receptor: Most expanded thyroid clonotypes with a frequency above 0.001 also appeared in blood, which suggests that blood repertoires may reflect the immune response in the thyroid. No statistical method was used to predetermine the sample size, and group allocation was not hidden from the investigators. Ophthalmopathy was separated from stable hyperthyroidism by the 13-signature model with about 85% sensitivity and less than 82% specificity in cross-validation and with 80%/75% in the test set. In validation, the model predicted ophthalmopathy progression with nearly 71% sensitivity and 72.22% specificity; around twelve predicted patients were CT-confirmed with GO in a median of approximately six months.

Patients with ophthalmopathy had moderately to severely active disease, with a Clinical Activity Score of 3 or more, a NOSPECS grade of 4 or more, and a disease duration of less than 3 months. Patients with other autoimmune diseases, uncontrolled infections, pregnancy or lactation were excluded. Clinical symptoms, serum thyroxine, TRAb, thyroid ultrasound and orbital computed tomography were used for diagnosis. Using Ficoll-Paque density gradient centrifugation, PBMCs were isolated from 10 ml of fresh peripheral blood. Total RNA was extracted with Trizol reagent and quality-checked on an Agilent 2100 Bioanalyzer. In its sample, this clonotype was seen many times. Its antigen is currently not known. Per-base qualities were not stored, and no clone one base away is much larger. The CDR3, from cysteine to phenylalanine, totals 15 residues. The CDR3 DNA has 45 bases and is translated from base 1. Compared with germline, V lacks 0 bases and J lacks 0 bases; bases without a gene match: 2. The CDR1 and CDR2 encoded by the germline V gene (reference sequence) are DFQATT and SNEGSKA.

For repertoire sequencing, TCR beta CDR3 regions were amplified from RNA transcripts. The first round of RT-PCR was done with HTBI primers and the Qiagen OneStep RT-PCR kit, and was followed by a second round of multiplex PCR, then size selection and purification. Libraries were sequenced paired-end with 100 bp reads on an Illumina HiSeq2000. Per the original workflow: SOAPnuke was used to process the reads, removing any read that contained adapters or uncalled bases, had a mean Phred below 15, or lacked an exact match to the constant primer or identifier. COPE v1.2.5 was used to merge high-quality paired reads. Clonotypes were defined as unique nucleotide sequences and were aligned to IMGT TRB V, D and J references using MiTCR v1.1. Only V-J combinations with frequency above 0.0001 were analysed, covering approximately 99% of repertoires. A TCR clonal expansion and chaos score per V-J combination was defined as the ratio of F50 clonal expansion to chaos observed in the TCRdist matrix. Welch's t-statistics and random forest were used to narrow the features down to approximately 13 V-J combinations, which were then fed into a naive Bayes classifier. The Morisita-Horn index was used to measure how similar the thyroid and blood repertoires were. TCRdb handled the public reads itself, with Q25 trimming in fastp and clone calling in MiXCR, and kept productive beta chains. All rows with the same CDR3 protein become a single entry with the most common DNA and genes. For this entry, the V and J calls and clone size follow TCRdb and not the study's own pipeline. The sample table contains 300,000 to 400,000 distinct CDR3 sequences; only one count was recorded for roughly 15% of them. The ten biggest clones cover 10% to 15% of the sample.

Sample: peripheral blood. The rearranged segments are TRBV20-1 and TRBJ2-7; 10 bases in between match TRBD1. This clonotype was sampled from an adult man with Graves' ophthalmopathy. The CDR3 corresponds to CSARERTGGSYEQYF. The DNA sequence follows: TGCAGTGCTAGAGAGCGGACAGGGGGCTCCTACGAGCAGTACTTC.